These 27 T cell receptor beta chains came from one sample sequenced in a study of T cells in Graves' hyperthyroidism and ophthalmopathy. Regions amplified from RNA transcripts were the TCR beta CDR3 regions. Initially, a first-round RT-PCR of the TCR CDR3 employed the HTBI primer set. Each CDR3 protein gets one entry after TCRdb re-called the multiplex PCR reads with MiXCR. The sample records hundreds of thousands of distinct CDR3 sequences, over 11% being singletons. Input material: blood. These receptors were taken from a woman younger than 45 with Graves' hyperthyroidism that later progressed to Graves' ophthalmopathy.

The sample holds many counts of this clonotype. The chain couples TRBV28 to TRBJ1-2, with a possible D match to TRBD1 (5 bases). Between the trimmed V and J ends, which lost 8 bases and 5 bases, there was a span of 12 bases. Germline V CDR1 and CDR2: MDHEN, SYDVKM. This CDR3 is built from 12 residues. For the CDR3, the DNA is TGTGCCAGCGGGACGAGACTTTATGGCTACACCTTC. Translated, it gives CASGTRLYGYTF.

To note about this clonotype: A much larger clone lies one base from this, so it may be a read error. CDR3 protein: CVSSSRGLAKNNEQFF. DNA for the CDR3: TGTGTCAGCAGCTCCCGTGGACTAGCGAAAAACAATGAGCAGTTCTTC. The rearrangement joins TRBV7-2 to TRBJ2-1; 9 bases fit TRBD2. This CDR3 is built from 16 residues. CDR1 and CDR2 from the germline V gene are SGHTA and FQGNSA.

The table lists this clonotype with a few counts. The chain employs TRBV28 and TRBJ2-6; 7 positions agree with TRBD1. CDR3 length: 20 residues. V lost 1 base to trimming and J lost 4 bases; unmatched junction nucleotides: 16. Looked up from germline, CDR1 is MDHEN and CDR2 is SYDVKM. The CDR3 region is CASSLFGLGTAKAGANVLTF. The CDR3 DNA reads TGTGCCAGCAGTTTATTCGGGCTCGGGACAGCCAAGGCAGGGGCCAACGTCCTGACTTTC.

The genes are TRBV5-4 and TRBJ2-2, with TRBD2 identical over 8 bases. This CDR3 comprises 15 residues. The V segment lost 2 bases and the J segment 10 bases; nucleotides outside the gene matches: 10. Germline values: CDR1 SGHNT, CDR2 YYREEE (reference sequence). CDR3 protein: CASSFGSSGQAELFF. The DNA for the CDR3 is TGTGCCAGCAGCTTCGGGTCTAGCGGGCAGGCGGAGCTGTTTTTT.

This clonotype came up many times. This sequence joins TRBV28 and TRBJ2-5; D may be TRBD1 or TRBD2 (5 bases each). The ends were cut back, 2 bases at V and 2 bases at J, with 12 bases in the middle. Germline V gene sequence: CDR1 MDHEN, CDR2 SYDVKM. The CDR3 is 15 residues long. The CDR3 sequence is CASSLRGGSQETQYF. CDR3 sequence (DNA): TGTGCCAGCAGTTTACGTGGGGGTTCTCAAGAGACCCAGTACTTC. The full variable domain, rest sourced from reference TRBV28 and TRBJ2-5, is DVKVTQSSRYLVKRTGEKVFLECVQDMDHENMFWYRQDPGLGLRLIYFSYDVKMKEKGDIPEGYSVSREKKERFSLILESASTNQTSMYLCASSLRGGSQETQYFGPGTRLLVL.

The rearrangement uses TRBV20-1 and TRBJ2-7; perhaps TRBD1 as D (6 bases). Germline lookup yields CDR1 DFQATT and CDR2 SNEGSKA (reference sequence). The V and J ends lost 5 bases and 5 bases respectively, with 13 bases between them. This CDR3 has 12 amino acids. CDR3 in DNA: TGCAGTGCTCCTAACAGGGCCGACGAGCAGTACTTC. It yields the protein CSAPNRADEQYF.

This clonotype has ten or more counts. V and J are TRBV12-3 or TRBV12-4 and TRBJ1-1; D gene ambiguous. CDR3 length: 13 amino acids. The germline V and J ends were trimmed by 4 bases and 1 base, with 7 bases remaining between them. The CDR3 protein is CASSSDPNTEAFF. The DNA of the CDR3 is TGTGCCAGCAGTTCCGACCCGAACACTGAAGCTTTCTTT.

This clonotype was counted many times. The J gene is TRBJ2-7, the V gene TRBV2, with unresolved D. This CDR3 spans 11 amino acids. V lost 7 bases and J lost 0, with 4 bases in between. CDR1 and CDR2 (germline): SNHLY, FYNNEI. CDR3 sequence (DNA): TGTGCCAGCATCTACTCCTACGAGCAGTACTTC. Translation: CASIYSYEQYF.

This chain links TRBV18 with TRBJ2-7, with 10 bases matching TRBD1. The length of the CDR3 is 16 residues. V trimming: 6 bases; J trimming: 6 bases; junction bases outside the gene matches: 14. Looked up from germline, CDR1 is KGHSH and CDR2 is LQKENI. The CDR3: CASSPEAGTGVSEQYF. CDR3 in DNA: TGTGCCAGCTCTCCTGAGGCCGGGACAGGGGTAAGCGAGCAGTACTTC. Together with reference TRBV18 and TRBJ2-7, the CDR3 gives the full variable domain: NAGVMQNPRHLVRRRGQEARLRCSPMKGHSHVYWYRQLPEEGLKFMVYLQKENIIDESGMPKERFSAEFPKEGPSILRIQQVVRGDSAAYFCASSPEAGTGVSEQYFGPGTRLTVT.

This clonotype was recorded at least ten times. The chain carries TRBV11-1 and TRBJ2-7; 10 positions agree with TRBD2. The CDR3 length is 16 residues. Trimming cost V 5 bases and J 1 base; bases outside gene matches: 8. CDR1 and CDR2 (germline): SGHAT, FQDESV (reference sequence). The CDR3 protein is CASSRRLAGQSYEQYF. CDR3 DNA sequence: TGTGCCAGCAGCCGCAGACTAGCGGGCCAATCCTACGAGCAGTACTTC.

This clonotype was detected many times. The chain joins TRBV6-2 or TRBV6-3 to TRBJ2-1; 7 bases are a match to TRBD2. Germline CDR1 reads MNHEY; CDR2 reads SVGEGT. J lost 0 bases, V lost 2 bases, and 10 bases had no gene match. CDR3 size: 18 residues. CDR3 coding DNA: TGTGCCAGCAGTTACGGCTTTAGCGGGCCCCTCTCCTACAATGAGCAGTTCTTC. Amino acid sequence: CASSYGFSGPLSYNEQFF.

This clonotype was observed at least ten times. V is TRBV20-1 and J is TRBJ2-1, with no clear D. The V and J ends lost 5 bases and 3 bases respectively, with 5 bases between them. CDR3 size: 11 residues. Germline CDR1 is DFQATT and CDR2 is SNEGSKA (reference sequence). Written as DNA, the CDR3 is TGCAGTGCTCCCGTCTACAATGAGCAGTTCTTC. Protein sequence: CSAPVYNEQFF.

This clonotype was seen at least ten times. The chain combines TRBV19 with TRBJ2-1; 7 bases line up with TRBD1. Trimming took 2 bases from V and 5 from J; bases not matched to a gene: 12. Germline values: CDR1 LNHDA, CDR2 SQIVND (reference sequence). The CDR3 has 17 amino acids. The CDR3 bases are TGTGCCAGTAGTATAAGGATGGGACAGCCCGGACACAATGAGCAGTTCTTC. Its protein is CASSIRMGQPGHNEQFF.

This clonotype was detected ten times or more. The chain carries TRBV12-3 or TRBV12-4 and TRBJ2-7, with 15 bases aligning to TRBD2. This CDR3 region has 16 residues. V shed 5 bases, J shed 4 bases, and the junction held 6 bases outside the gene matches. CDR3 nucleotides: TGTGCCAGCAGTCCCGGACTAGCGGGAGGGGGATACGAGCAGTACTTC. Protein: CASSPGLAGGGYEQYF.

This clonotype has at least ten counts. This chain links TRBV7-8 with TRBJ2-2; perhaps TRBD1 as D (6 bases). V shed 5 bases and J shed 0 bases, with 16 bases lying between them. Looked up from germline, CDR1 is SGHVS and CDR2 is FQNEAQ. The CDR3 spans 17 residues. The chain's CDR3 is CASSPLIGTPNTGELFF. The CDR3 nucleotides read TGTGCCAGCAGCCCCCTCATCGGGACACCGAACACCGGGGAGCTGTTTTTT.

This clonotype was seen a few times. V is TRBV20-1 and J is TRBJ2-7; 8 bases fit TRBD2. V lost 5 bases, J lost 3 bases, and 6 bases stayed unmatched. There are 13 residues in the CDR3. The germline CDR1 and CDR2 sequences are DFQATT and SNEGSKA (reference sequence). The DNA of the CDR3 is TGCAGTGCTGCCGGGGGGGGACTCTACGAGCAGTACTTC. Protein product: CSAAGGGLYEQYF.

This chain links TRBV9 with TRBJ2-7; 7 positions agree with TRBD2. The CDR3 runs 14 residues. Germline V gives CDR1 SGDLS, CDR2 YYNGEE. J gave up 2 bases and V 3 bases, and 5 bases lay outside the gene matches. In nucleotides, the CDR3 is TGTGCCAGCAGCGAAAGCGGGGCCCCCTACGAGCAGTACTTC. Translated: CASSESGAPYEQYF.

The chain uses TRBV20-1 and TRBJ2-7, with 15 positions matching TRBD2. The CDR3 runs 15 residues. CDR1 and CDR2 (germline): DFQATT, SNEGSKA (reference sequence). The junction had 6 bases not matched to a gene; V was cut back by 3 bases and J by 6 bases. CDR3 nucleotides: TGCAGTGCTAGGGCGGGGACTAGCGGGAGGCTCGAGCAGTACTTC. It yields the protein CSARAGTSGRLEQYF.

The chain joins TRBV29-1 to TRBJ1-2, with a possible D match to TRBD1 (5 bases). V gave up 0 bases and J gave up 2 bases, with 13 bases separating them. Per germline, CDR1 SQVTM and CDR2 ANQGSEA. The CDR3 is made up of 15 amino acids. The CDR3 sequence: CSVEDGGGVNYGYTF. CDR3 coding DNA: TGCAGCGTTGAAGATGGGGGGGGGGTCAACTATGGCTACACCTTC.

This chain uses TRBV7-3 with TRBJ2-1, with 10 bases that match TRBD2. This CDR3 comprises 15 residues. V was clipped by 5 bases and J by 6 bases; unmatched bases: 7. Germline CDR1 SGHTA, CDR2 FQGTGA. CDR3 protein: CASSLGLAAINEQFF. CDR3 DNA: TGTGCCAGCAGCCTTGGACTAGCGGCAATCAATGAGCAGTTCTTC.

This clonotype was counted ten times or more. As DNA, the CDR3 is TGTGCCAGCAGCGGGGGACTAGCGGGAGGAATCAACTACAATGAGCAGTTCTTC. Amino acid sequence: CASSGGLAGGINYNEQFF. The J gene is TRBJ2-1, the V gene TRBV5-5; 15 bases line up with TRBD2. There are 18 residues in the CDR3. Germline V CDR1 and CDR2: SGHKS, YYEKEE (reference sequence). V trimming: 4 bases; J trimming: 3 bases; junction bases outside the gene matches: 8.

The gene calls are TRBV6-4 and TRBJ2-1; the match to TRBD2 covers 8 bases. After removal of 1 base from V and 5 bases from J, the junction contained 7 bases not matched to a gene. The CDR3 contains 16 residues. Germline assignment: CDR1 MRHNA and CDR2 SNTAGT. In DNA, the CDR3 is TGTGCCAGCAGTGACTTAGGCGGGAGGCCCCACAATGAGCAGTTCTTC. Protein product: CASSDLGGRPHNEQFF.

In its sample, this clonotype was seen a few times. The V gene is TRBV6-5, the J gene TRBJ1-2, with D hard to call. V was clipped by 2 bases and J by 2 bases, with 12 bases between them. The CDR3 spans 15 residues. The germline CDR1 and CDR2 sequences are MNHEY and SVGAGI. The DNA for the CDR3 is TGTGCCAGCAGTTACGGTAGAACCAGCAACTATGGCTACACCTTC. This sequence encodes CASSYGRTSNYGYTF.

V and J are TRBV9 and TRBJ2-2; the D gene could be TRBD1 or TRBD2 (5 bases each). The V gene lost 3 bases and the J gene lost 4 bases, with 22 bases spanning the gap. The CDR3 spans 18 residues. CDR1 is SGDLS and CDR2 is YYNGEE in the germline V gene. Here the CDR3 DNA reads TGTGCCAGCAGCGGAGGAAGGGGAATGAGGGCATCCACCGGGGAGCTGTTTTTT. Its translation: CASSGGRGMRASTGELFF.

This clonotype was counted many times. J is TRBJ1-2 and V is TRBV28, with D maybe TRBD1 (5 bases). Trimming cost V 1 base and J 3 bases, with 6 bases left between them. CDR3 length: 13 amino acids. CDR1 and CDR2 from the germline V gene are MDHEN and SYDVKM. The DNA for the CDR3 is TGTGCCAGCAGTTTATCAGGGTACTATGGCTACACCTTC. Translating gives CASSLSGYYGYTF.

The genes are TRBV7-6 and TRBJ1-1; D not resolved. In germline, CDR1 is SGHVS, CDR2 FNYEAQ. The length of the CDR3 is 14 residues. Trimming took off 5 bases at V and 2 bases at J, with 12 bases between the two ends. The CDR3 sequence: CASSVGLVNTEAFF. For the CDR3, the DNA is TGTGCCAGCAGCGTAGGTCTAGTCAACACTGAAGCTTTCTTT. The variable domain in full, with the rest retrieved from reference TRBV7-6 and TRBJ1-1, is GAGVSQSPRYKVTKRGQDVALRCDPISGHVSLYWYRQALGQGPEFLTYFNYEAQQDKSGLPNDRFSAERPEGSISTLTIQRTEQRDSAMYRCASSVGLVNTEAFFGQGTRLTVV.

This clonotype came up many times. The chain links TRBV18 to TRBJ1-1; D gene unclear. The V gene's germline CDR1 is KGHSH and CDR2 LQKENI. The CDR3 totals 18 residues. The V gene lost 1 base and the J gene lost 4 bases, with 22 bases spanning the gap. The CDR3, as DNA: TGTGCCAGCTCACCACGGGGAGCGGTAGGATCCCGGAGCACTGAAGCTTTCTTT. Amino acid sequence: CASSPRGAVGSRSTEAFF. Supplemented by reference TRBV18 and TRBJ1-1, the full variable domain reads NAGVMQNPRHLVRRRGQEARLRCSPMKGHSHVYWYRQLPEEGLKFMVYLQKENIIDESGMPKERFSAEFPKEGPSILRIQQVVRGDSAAYFCASSPRGAVGSRSTEAFFGQGTRLTVV.